The 11 T cell receptor beta chains below were found in one sample sequenced in a study of molecular identifiers for immune sequencing clone quantification. One entry per CDR3 protein, called by TCRdb with MiXCR from the PCR reads. The table includes 6,100 or so distinct CDR3 sequences, around 15% detected once. Sequencing input: naive CD8+ T cells from blood, with Jurkat cell RNA spiked in. Specified subset: FACS-sorted CD8+CD4-CCR7+CD45RA+ naive T cells. The receptors were gathered from a human donor in good health. Some libraries in this study had Jurkat cell RNA spiked in.

By sample share, this clonotype is medium-sized. The chain links TRBV29-1 to TRBJ1-2, with no clear D. Germline V gene sequence: CDR1 SQVTM, CDR2 ANQGSEA. V lost 7 bases and J 0 bases, leaving 21 bases between the germline ends. This CDR3 region has 16 residues. For the CDR3, the DNA is TGCAGCGGATTTGAGGACGGAGAGAATCCTAACTATGGCTACACCTTC. Translating gives CSGFEDGENPNYGYTF.

This clonotype is categorized as medium-sized. The rearrangement joins TRBV30 to TRBJ2-1; D is unclear. The germline V gene has CDR1 GTSNPN and CDR2 SVGIG (reference sequence). V lost 4 bases and J 0 bases, leaving 13 bases between the germline ends. This CDR3 has 15 amino acids. The CDR3 here is CAWMVLASSYNEQFF. In DNA form, the CDR3 reads TGTGCCTGGATGGTTTTGGCTAGCTCCTACAATGAGCAGTTCTTC. The whole variable domain, filled in from reference TRBV30 and TRBJ2-1, reads SQTIHQWPATLVQPVGSPLSLECTVEGTSNPNLYWYRQAAGRGLQLLFYSVGIGQISSEVPQNLSASRPQDRQFILSSKKLLLSDSGFYLCAWMVLASSYNEQFFGPGTRLTVL.

This clonotype rates as medium-sized. The V gene is TRBV12-3 or TRBV12-4, the J gene TRBJ2-3; perhaps D is TRBD1 or TRBD2 (5 bases each). Trimming took off 3 bases at V and 8 bases at J, with 12 bases between the two ends. The CDR3 runs 13 residues. The CDR3 sequence: CASSFGGLGTQYF. CDR3 coding DNA: TGTGCCAGCAGTTTTGGGGGTTTGGGTACGCAGTATTTT.

On this clonotype itself: This may arise from a read error, as a much more abundant clone is one base away. V is TRBV15 and J is TRBJ2-2; D is perhaps TRBD1 (7 bases). The CDR3 sequence is 16 residues long. Germline CDR1 and CDR2: LNHNV and YYDKDF (reference sequence). CDR3 amino acids: CATSGPTGNVPGGLFF. The CDR3 DNA is TGTGCCACCAGCGGGCCGACAGGGAACGTTCCCGGGGGGCTGTTTTTT.

Within the sample, this clonotype is medium-sized. This chain links TRBV28 with TRBJ2-7, with 12 bases fitting TRBD2. Germline CDR1 is MDHEN and CDR2 is SYDVKM. The trim removed 5 bases at V and 3 bases at J, leaving 5 bases unmatched. The CDR3 extends over 15 amino acids. CDR3 nucleotide sequence: TGTGCCAGCAGTCCCCGACTAGCGGGGGACTACGAGCAGTACTTC. It encodes CASSPRLAGDYEQYF.

In its sample, this clonotype is medium-sized. V and J are TRBV30 and TRBJ2-3; D unresolved. The CDR3 is 13 amino acids. V was cut by 7 bases and J by 2 bases, with 13 bases left in between. Germline V lookup: CDR1 GTSNPN, CDR2 SVGIG (reference sequence). Written as DNA, the CDR3 is TGTGCCTCAGATTCCCTATTCACAGATACGCAGTATTTT. Its protein is CASDSLFTDTQYF.

This clonotype is medium-sized. J is TRBJ1-5 and V is TRBV29-1, with 9 bases matching TRBD1. Trimming removed 5 bases from V and 4 bases from J; junction bases left unmatched: 3. This CDR3 contains 13 residues. Germline CDR1 is SQVTM and CDR2 is ANQGSEA. The CDR3 DNA sequence: TGCAGCGTTCCCGGACAGGGGAATCAGCCCCAGCATTTT. Amino acids: CSVPGQGNQPQHF. The full variable domain, with the rest looked up from reference TRBV29-1 and TRBJ1-5, is SAVISQKPSRDICQRGTSLTIQCQVDSQVTMMFWYRQQPGQSLTLIATANQGSEATYESGFVIDKFPISRPNLTFSTLTVSNMSPEDSSIYLCSVPGQGNQPQHFGDGTRLSIL.

By share, this clonotype counts as medium-sized. The V gene is TRBV30, the J gene TRBJ1-1; no reliable D call. V lost 4 bases, J lost 5 bases, and 11 bases lay in between. Germline V gives CDR1 GTSNPN, CDR2 SVGIG (reference sequence). CDR3 length: 12 residues. The CDR3 coding sequence is TGTGCCTGGAACGACGGAGGGACTGAAGCTTTCTTT. This translates into CAWNDGGTEAFF.

Many counts were recorded for this clonotype. The CDR3 region is CASSLAARGRLRGPGELFF. The CDR3, as DNA: TGTGCCAGCAGCTTAGCCGCCCGGGGTCGCCTCCGCGGTCCCGGGGAGCTGTTTTTT. The V and J genes are TRBV5-4 and TRBJ2-2; tentative D call: TRBD2 (5 bases). Germline V gives CDR1 SGHNT, CDR2 YYREEE (reference sequence). This CDR3 has 19 amino acids. The V end was cut by 2 bases, the J end by 6 bases, with 26 bases between.

By sample fraction, this clonotype is medium-sized. V usage is TRBV27 and J usage is TRBJ2-7; tentatively, D is TRBD1 (7 bases). Germline CDR1 reads MNHEY; CDR2 reads SMNVEV (reference sequence). V was trimmed by 7 bases and J by 4 bases, leaving 17 bases between them. The CDR3 runs to 14 residues. The CDR3 DNA reads TGTGCCAGCACCGCGGGACAGAGACCTTACGAGCAGTACTTC. Residues: CASTAGQRPYEQYF.

By sample share, this clonotype is medium-sized. CDR3 DNA: TGTGCCAGCAGCGTAGGGACAGGGGGCGGAGAGCAGTACTTC. Translated, it gives CASSVGTGGGEQYF. The rearrangement links TRBV9 to TRBJ2-7; TRBD1 aligns across 11 bases. The CDR3 extends over 14 amino acids. Unmatched junction bases numbered 3, after V lost 0 bases and J lost 7 bases. Germline V lookup: CDR1 SGDLS, CDR2 YYNGEE.